The present T cell receptor beta chain was sequenced within a study of blood T cell repertoires in COVID-19. Turning to the study itself: PBMCs, B-cell-depleted T cells, or T cells provided the cDNA or gDNA that made up the material.

The authors' processing: The assay estimated nucleated cells by amplifying reference gene primers. TCRdb's table, derived via immunoSEQ multiplex PCR, lists solely in-frame clones and lacks some. V and J calls and clone size are as listed in that table; D and trimming were resolved from the DNA. The table lists 120,000 or so clones, around nine tenths of them singletons. V gave up 2 bases and J gave up 7 bases, with 11 bases separating them. Germline V CDR1 and CDR2: SEHNR, FQNEAQ (reference sequence). The length of the CDR3 is 13 residues. The clonotype originates from a man aged 50 or older with acute or convalescent COVID-19. The sample consisted of peripheral blood. The chain is built from TRBV7-9 and TRBJ1-1, with D possibly being TRBD1 (5 bases). The CDR3 sequence is CASSLTLDSEAFF. The DNA for the CDR3 is TGTGCCAGCAGCTTAACCCTAGACAGTGAAGCTTTCTTT.